The 3 T cell receptor beta chains given below trace back to one sample, sequenced in a study of T cell repertoires in cytomegalovirus infection. TCRdb used MiXCR to reprocess the reads, holding one entry per CDR3 protein. This sample has 200,000 to 300,000 distinct CDR3 sequences, with roughly an eighth found just once. Sample: PBMCs. Every receptor here comes from a human donor in good health (CMV status not recorded). Some clones in this sample may be carry-over from other donors' samples.

This clonotype has at least ten counts. The rearrangement joins TRBV9 to TRBJ2-6; 7 bases match TRBD2. J lost 0 bases, V lost 4 bases, and 7 bases had no gene match. CDR3 size: 17 residues. The germline gives CDR1 SGDLS, CDR2 YYNGEE. CDR3 nucleotide sequence: TGTGCCAGCAGCCCCAGGGAGGGGAACTCTGGGGCCAACGTCCTGACTTTC. It codes for CASSPREGNSGANVLTF.

This chain uses TRBV19 with TRBJ1-5; no definite D call. Germline V gives CDR1 LNHDA, CDR2 SQIVND (reference sequence). The CDR3 has 16 residues. With 5 bases removed from V and 4 bases from J, the gap between germline ends came to 18 bases. The CDR3 nucleotides are TGTGCCAGTAGTTCCCCGGTGGCAGAACCAAATCAGCCCCAGCATTTT. This sequence encodes CASSSPVAEPNQPQHF.

The table lists this clonotype with a few counts. CDR3 in DNA: TGTGCCAGCACCCCTCTAGCGGGAGCTAGCAATGAGCAGTTCTTC. It encodes CASTPLAGASNEQFF. The rearrangement uses TRBV25-1 and TRBJ2-1, with 10 bases lining up with TRBD2. The CDR3 is 15 residues long. Germline V gives CDR1 MGHDK, CDR2 SYGVNS. The ends lost 7 bases at V and 6 bases at J; junction bases unmatched: 9.